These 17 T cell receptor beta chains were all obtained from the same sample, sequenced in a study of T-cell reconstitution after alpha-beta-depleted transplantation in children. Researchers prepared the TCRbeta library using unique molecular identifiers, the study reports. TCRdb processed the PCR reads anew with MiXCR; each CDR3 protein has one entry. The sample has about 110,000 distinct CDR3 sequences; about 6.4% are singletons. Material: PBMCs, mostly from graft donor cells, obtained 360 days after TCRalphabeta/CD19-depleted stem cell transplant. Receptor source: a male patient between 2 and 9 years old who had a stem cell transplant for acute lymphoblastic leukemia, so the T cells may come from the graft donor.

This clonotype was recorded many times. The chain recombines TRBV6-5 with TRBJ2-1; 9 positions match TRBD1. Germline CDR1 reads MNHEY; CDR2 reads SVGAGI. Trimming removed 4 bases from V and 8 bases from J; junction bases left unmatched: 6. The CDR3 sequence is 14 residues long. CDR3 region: CASSWGQGGYEQFF. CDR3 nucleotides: TGTGCCAGCAGTTGGGGACAGGGAGGATATGAGCAGTTCTTC.

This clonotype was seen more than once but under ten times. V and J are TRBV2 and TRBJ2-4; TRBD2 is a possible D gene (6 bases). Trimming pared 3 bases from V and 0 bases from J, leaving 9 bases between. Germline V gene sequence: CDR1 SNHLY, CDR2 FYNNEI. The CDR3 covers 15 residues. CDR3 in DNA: TGTGCCAGCAGTGATGGGGGGAGAGCCAAAAACATTCAGTACTTC. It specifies CASSDGGRAKNIQYF.

The CDR3 region has the DNA TGTGCCAGCAGCTTAGGTACAGTTCAAGAGACCCAGTACTTC. This codes for CASSLGTVQETQYF. The J gene is TRBJ2-5, the V gene TRBV7-9, with D unresolved. V lost 1 base and J lost 2, with 8 bases in between. This CDR3 spans 14 amino acids. CDR1 and CDR2 from the germline V gene are SEHNR and FQNEAQ (reference sequence). Using reference TRBV7-9 and TRBJ2-5 for the parts outside the CDR3, the full variable domain is DTGVSQNPRHKITKRGQNVTFRCDPISEHNRLYWYRQTLGQGPEFLTYFQNEAQLEKSRLLSDRFSAERPKGSFSTLEIQRTEQGDSAMYLCASSLGTVQETQYFGPGTRLLVL.

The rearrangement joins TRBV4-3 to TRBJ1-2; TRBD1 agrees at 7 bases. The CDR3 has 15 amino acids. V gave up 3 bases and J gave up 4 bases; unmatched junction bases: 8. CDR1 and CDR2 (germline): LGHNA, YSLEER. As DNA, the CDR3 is TGCGCCAGCAGCCAGGCTGACAGGGAAGTCTATGGCTACACCTTC. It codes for CASSQADREVYGYTF.

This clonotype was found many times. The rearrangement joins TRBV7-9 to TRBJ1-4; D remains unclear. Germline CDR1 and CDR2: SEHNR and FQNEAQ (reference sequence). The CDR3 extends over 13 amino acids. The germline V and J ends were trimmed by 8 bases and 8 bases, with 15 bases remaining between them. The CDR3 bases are TGTGCCAGCCTGGCCTCCTCAGAAGAAAAACTGTTTTTT. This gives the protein CASLASSEEKLFF.

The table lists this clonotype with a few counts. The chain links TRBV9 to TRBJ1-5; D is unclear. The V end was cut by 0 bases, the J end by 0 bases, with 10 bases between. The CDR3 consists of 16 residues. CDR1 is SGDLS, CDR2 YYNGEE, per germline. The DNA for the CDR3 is TGTGCCAGCAGCGTAGGTACACCAGATAGCAATCAGCCCCAGCATTTT. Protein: CASSVGTPDSNQPQHF.

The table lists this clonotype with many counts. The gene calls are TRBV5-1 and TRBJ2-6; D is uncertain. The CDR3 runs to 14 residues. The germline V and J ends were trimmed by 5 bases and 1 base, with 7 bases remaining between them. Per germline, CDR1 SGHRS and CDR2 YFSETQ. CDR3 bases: TGCGCCAGCAGATATTTTTCTGGGGCCAACGTCCTGACTTTC. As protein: CASRYFSGANVLTF.

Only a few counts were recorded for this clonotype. The CDR3 bases are TGTGCCAGCACCACAGGGAGGGCGAAAAACATTCAGTACTTC. Encoded protein: CASTTGRAKNIQYF. The gene calls are TRBV7-2 and TRBJ2-4, with TRBD2 as a possible D gene (7 bases). This CDR3 is built from 14 residues. Germline V lookup: CDR1 SGHTA, CDR2 FQGNSA. V was pared by 7 bases and J by 4 bases, with 14 bases between. Drawing the rest from reference TRBV7-2 and TRBJ2-4, the complete variable domain is GAGVSQSPSNKVTEKGKDVELRCDPISGHTALYWYRQSLGQGLEFLIYFQGNSAPDKSGLPSDRFSAERTGGSVSTLTIQRTQQEDSAVYLCASTTGRAKNIQYFGAGTRLSVL.

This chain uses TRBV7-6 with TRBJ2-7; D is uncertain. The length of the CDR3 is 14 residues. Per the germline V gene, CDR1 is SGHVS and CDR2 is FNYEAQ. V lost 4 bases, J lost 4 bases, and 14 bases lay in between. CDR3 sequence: CASSSHSGKYEQYF. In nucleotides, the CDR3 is TGTGCCAGCAGCTCCCACTCTGGGAAGTACGAGCAGTACTTC.

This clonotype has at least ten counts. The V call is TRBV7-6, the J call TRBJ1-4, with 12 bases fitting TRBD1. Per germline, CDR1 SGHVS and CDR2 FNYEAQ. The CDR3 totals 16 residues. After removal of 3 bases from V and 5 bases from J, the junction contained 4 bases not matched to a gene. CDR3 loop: CASSFGTGGANEKLFF. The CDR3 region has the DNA TGTGCCAGCAGCTTTGGGACAGGGGGCGCAAATGAAAAACTGTTTTTT.

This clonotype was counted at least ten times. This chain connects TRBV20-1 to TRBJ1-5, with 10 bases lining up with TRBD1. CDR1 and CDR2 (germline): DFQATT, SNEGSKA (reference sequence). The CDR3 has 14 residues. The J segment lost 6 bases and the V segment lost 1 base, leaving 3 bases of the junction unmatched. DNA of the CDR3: TGCAGTGCTAGAGGGGGACAGGGGAGTCAGCCCCAGCATTTT. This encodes CSARGGQGSQPQHF.

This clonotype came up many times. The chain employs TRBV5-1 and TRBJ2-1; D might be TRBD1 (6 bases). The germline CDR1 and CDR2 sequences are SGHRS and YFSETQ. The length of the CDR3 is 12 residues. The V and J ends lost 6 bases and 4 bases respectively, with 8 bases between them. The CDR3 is CASMDRYNEQFF. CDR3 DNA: TGCGCCAGCATGGACAGATACAATGAGCAGTTCTTC.

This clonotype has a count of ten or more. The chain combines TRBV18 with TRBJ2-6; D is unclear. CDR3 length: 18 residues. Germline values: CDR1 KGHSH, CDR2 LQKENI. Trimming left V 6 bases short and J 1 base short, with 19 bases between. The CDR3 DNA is TGTGCCAGCTCCCAGCTTGTGTGGGGTGCTTCTGGGGCCAACGTCCTGACTTTC. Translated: CASSQLVWGASGANVLTF.

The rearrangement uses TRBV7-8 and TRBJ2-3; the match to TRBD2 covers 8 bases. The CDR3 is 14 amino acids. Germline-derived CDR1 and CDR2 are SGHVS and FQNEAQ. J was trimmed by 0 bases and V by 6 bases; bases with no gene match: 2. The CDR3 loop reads CASRASGSTDTQYF. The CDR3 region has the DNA TGTGCCAGCAGGGCTAGCGGGAGCACAGATACGCAGTATTTT.

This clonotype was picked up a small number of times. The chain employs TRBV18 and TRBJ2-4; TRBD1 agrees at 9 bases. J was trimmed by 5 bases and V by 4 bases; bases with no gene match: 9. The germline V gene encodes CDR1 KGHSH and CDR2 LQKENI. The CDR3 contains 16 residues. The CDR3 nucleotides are TGTGCCAGCTCACGTTGGGACAGGGAGAGGGAAAACATTCAGTACTTC. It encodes CASSRWDRERENIQYF.

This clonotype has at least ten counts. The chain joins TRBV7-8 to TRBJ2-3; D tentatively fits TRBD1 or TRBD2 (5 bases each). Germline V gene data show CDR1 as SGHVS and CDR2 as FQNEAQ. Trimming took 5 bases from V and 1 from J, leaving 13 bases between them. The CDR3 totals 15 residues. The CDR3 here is CASSQGVGGTDTQYF. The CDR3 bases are TGTGCCAGCAGCCAAGGGGTGGGGGGCACAGATACGCAGTATTTT.

The CDR3 is CASSPGTTHEQYF. The CDR3, as DNA: TGTGCCAGCAGTCCTGGGACGACCCACGAGCAGTACTTC. The chain employs TRBV27 and TRBJ2-7; perhaps D is TRBD1 or TRBD2 (5 bases each). V lost 5 bases, J lost 5 bases, and 13 bases lay in between. Germline CDR1 and CDR2: MNHEY and SMNVEV (reference sequence). The CDR3 sequence is 13 residues long.